This TCR beta chain was retrieved from a study of blood T cell repertoires in COVID-19. Study-level information: Researchers got acute and convalescent COVID-19 samples from the United States, Italy and Spain. The analysed material was cDNA or gDNA that came from T cells, B-cell-depleted T cells, or PBMCs.

In the original analysis: Amplification of reference gene primers provided the estimated nucleated cell counts. The protocol was immunoSEQ multiplex PCR, while the TCRdb copy is restricted to in-frame clones and leaves out a portion. From that table come the V and J calls and clone size; the DNA was used to work out D and trimming. The data show nearly 350,000 clones, around 91% seen once. Sequencing was performed on peripheral blood. The TCR was taken from a woman younger than 35 who had recovered from COVID-19.

Here the CDR3 reads CASSTRAGGYTF. CDR3 nucleotide sequence: TGTGCCAGCAGTACCAGGGCAGGCGGCTACACCTTC. The chain carries TRBV6-5 and TRBJ1-2; tentative D call: TRBD1 (5 bases). Trimming stripped 5 bases from V and 8 bases from J, with 12 bases between. Germline lookup yields CDR1 MNHEY and CDR2 SVGAGI. The CDR3 is 12 residues long.